Following are 16 T cell receptor beta chains from one sample sequenced in a study of response to subunit inactivated influenza vaccine. TCRdb independently ran MiXCR on the RT-PCR reads; one entry per CDR3 protein. The sample contains 630,000 or so distinct CDR3 sequences, 15% to 18% of which appear only once. The material sequenced was PBMCs from blood, taken approximately 13 days after vaccination. These receptors all stem from a man aged 50 to 59 who received an inactivated influenza vaccine.

The V gene is TRBV5-6, the J gene TRBJ2-5; D is perhaps TRBD1 (5 bases). This CDR3 is 14 amino acids long. Germline-derived CDR1 and CDR2 are SGHDT and YYEEEE. Trimming shortened V by 1 base and J by 5 bases, and 12 bases separated the two germline ends. In DNA form, the CDR3 reads TGTGCCAGCAGCTTGTTACAGTCAGGGGAGACCCAGTACTTC. It is translated as CASSLLQSGETQYF.

This clonotype appeared many times. The V and J genes are TRBV4-3 and TRBJ2-7, with 7 bases aligning to TRBD1. V shed 1 base, J shed 3 bases, and the junction held 3 bases outside the gene matches. The CDR3 is 14 amino acids. Germline V lookup: CDR1 LGHNA, CDR2 YSLEER. For the CDR3, the DNA is TGCGCCAGCAGCCAAGGTCCAGGGGGCTACGAGCAGTACTTC. Its translation: CASSQGPGGYEQYF.

This clonotype was picked up a small number of times. For the CDR3, the DNA is TGTGCCAGCAGCAAACGCATAGGGGGCAACACCTACGAGCAGTACTTC. It yields the protein CASSKRIGGNTYEQYF. The chain combines TRBV21-1 with TRBJ2-7; TRBD1, the D gene given by the table, was not confirmed from the DNA. TRBV21-1 is flagged as a pseudogene. The CDR3 is 16 amino acids.

In this sample, this clonotype turned up a few times. The rearrangement links TRBV4-3 to TRBJ2-1, with D maybe TRBD2 (7 bases). Trimming removed 1 base at V and 6 bases at J, with 13 bases between. The CDR3 loop spans 15 amino acids. Germline CDR1 LGHNA, CDR2 YSLEER. CDR3 DNA sequence: TGCGCCAGCAGCCAAGGGGTCGGGGGGCCCAATGAGCAGTTCTTC. Its translation is CASSQGVGGPNEQFF.

The J gene is TRBJ2-7, the V gene TRBV19; 7 bases match TRBD1. V dropped 3 bases and J dropped 0; count of bases not matched to a gene: 5. Germline CDR1 and CDR2: LNHDA and SQIVND (reference sequence). The CDR3 length is 15 residues. The CDR3 loop reads CASSIEGTASYEQYF. CDR3 in DNA: TGTGCCAGTAGTATTGAGGGGACAGCCTCCTACGAGCAGTACTTC.

A few counts support this clonotype. The V and J genes are TRBV20-1 and TRBJ2-1; tentative D call: TRBD2 (6 bases). Trimming pared 6 bases from V and 0 bases from J, leaving 9 bases between. The CDR3 sequence is 13 residues long. Per germline, CDR1 DFQATT and CDR2 SNEGSKA (reference sequence). The chain's CDR3 is CSAEGTSYNEQFF. DNA of the CDR3: TGCAGTGCGGAGGGGACCTCCTACAATGAGCAGTTCTTC.

This clonotype was counted between two and nine times. CDR3 sequence: CASGPRFSGNTIYF. CDR3 bases: TGTGCCAGCGGCCCCCGGTTCTCTGGAAACACCATATATTTT. V is TRBV6-1 and J is TRBJ1-3; the D is unclear. Germline CDR1 is MNHNS and CDR2 is SASEGT. CDR3 length equals 14 residues. V was shortened by 8 bases and J by 0 bases, with 11 bases between the two germline ends.

The chain employs TRBV7-9 and TRBJ1-1; possible D gene TRBD1, 5 bases. Deletions cut 1 base from V and 10 bases from J, with 13 bases between. CDR1 and CDR2 (germline): SEHNR, FQNEAQ (reference sequence). The CDR3 sequence is 13 residues long. CDR3 protein: CASSLGNRLGAFF. As DNA, the CDR3 is TGTGCCAGCAGCTTAGGAAACAGGTTGGGAGCTTTCTTT.

V usage is TRBV20-1 and J usage is TRBJ2-4, with D perhaps TRBD2 (6 bases). The V end lost 8 bases, the J end lost 0 bases, and 17 bases lay between the germline ends. Germline V gene data show CDR1 as DFQATT and CDR2 as SNEGSKA (reference sequence). The CDR3 spans 15 residues. This chain's CDR3 is CSMVRGLLAKNIQYF. The CDR3 DNA follows: TGCAGTATGGTGCGGGGACTCTTAGCCAAAAACATTCAGTACTTC.

This sequence joins TRBV29-1 and TRBJ2-7; TRBD2 agrees at 14 bases. J gave up 5 bases and V 7 bases, and 13 bases lay outside the gene matches. CDR1 and CDR2 (germline): SQVTM, ANQGSEA. CDR3 length equals 16 residues. The CDR3 nucleotides are TGCAGCGCCAAGGGACTAGCGGGAGCGTCAGGGCACGAGCAGTACTTC. Its protein is CSAKGLAGASGHEQYF.

Only a few counts were recorded for this clonotype. A read error may produce the germline difference seen at one junction end. V gene TRBV24-1 combines with J gene TRBJ2-1; TRBD2 matches at 9 bases. CDR1 KGHDR and CDR2 SFDVKD come from the germline V gene. The CDR3 is made up of 12 amino acids. DNA for the CDR3: TGTGCCACCAGTGACTATAGCGGGAGAATCCTCTTC. Its protein is CATSDYSGRILF.

The chain combines TRBV5-1 with TRBJ1-1; TRBD1 agrees at 9 bases. V lost 4 bases and J lost 4; bases outside the gene matches: 5. The CDR3 runs to 14 residues. Germline loops: CDR1 SGHRS, CDR2 YFSETQ. The CDR3 DNA reads TGCGCCAGCAGCGCACAGGGGGCAAGCACTGAAGCTTTCTTT. This translates into CASSAQGASTEAFF.

The sample holds many counts of this clonotype. CDR3 nucleotide sequence: TGTGCCAGCAGCTTAGCGGGAGGAAGCGATGAGCAGTTCTTC. Translating it yields CASSLAGGSDEQFF. The rearrangement links TRBV7-3 to TRBJ2-1, with 8 bases fitting TRBD2. This CDR3 is built from 14 residues. Trimming cost V 2 bases and J 8 bases; bases outside gene matches: 5. CDR1 is SGHTA, CDR2 FQGTGA, per germline.

The sample holds one count of this clonotype. V gene TRBV20-1 combines with J gene TRBJ2-7; 8 positions match TRBD1. The J segment lost 3 bases and the V segment lost 0 bases, leaving 4 bases of the junction unmatched. Germline assignment: CDR1 DFQATT and CDR2 SNEGSKA (reference sequence). This CDR3 spans 14 amino acids. The CDR3, as DNA: TGCAGTGCTAGAGATAGACAGGGGATCTACGAGCAGTACTTC. This sequence encodes CSARDRQGIYEQYF.

This chain joins TRBV7-2 and TRBJ1-1; no definite D call. The CDR3 loop spans 13 amino acids. Germline V gene lookup returns CDR1 SGHTA and CDR2 FQGNSA. Trimming shortened V by 8 bases and J by 1 base, and 11 bases separated the two germline ends. The CDR3 is CASHLTPNTEAFF. The DNA of the CDR3 is TGTGCCAGCCATTTAACCCCGAACACTGAAGCTTTCTTT.

This clonotype was seen more than once but under ten times. CDR3 in amino acids: CASNFRPGQGNIGTEAFF. The CDR3 DNA reads TGTGCCAGCAACTTCCGACCCGGACAGGGTAATATTGGGACTGAAGCTTTCTTT. The rearrangement joins TRBV6-1 to TRBJ1-1; 8 bases match TRBD1. CDR1 and CDR2 from the germline V gene are MNHNS and SASEGT. V was clipped by 7 bases and J by 5 bases; unmatched bases: 21. This CDR3 spans 18 amino acids.